The next 30 T cell receptor beta chains were all read from a single sample in a study of T cells in Graves' hyperthyroidism and ophthalmopathy. Researchers amplified the TCR beta CDR3 regions from RNA transcripts. First-round RT-PCR with HTBI primers amplified the TCR CDR3 region. TCRdb re-analysed the multiplex PCR reads in MiXCR, keeping a single row per CDR3 protein. Found here are about 640,000 distinct CDR3 sequences, around 20% of them singletons; the top ten hold roughly a third. The source material was blood. These receptors were taken from a young man with Graves' ophthalmopathy.

The gene calls are TRBV5-1 and TRBJ1-2; 8 nucleotides line up with TRBD1. The germline CDR1 and CDR2 sequences are SGHRS and YFSETQ. After removal of 0 bases from V and 2 bases from J, the junction contained 6 bases not matched to a gene. The CDR3 covers 16 residues. The CDR3: CASSLAADRVNYGYTF. The CDR3 nucleotides read TGCGCCAGCAGCTTGGCCGCGGACAGGGTCAACTATGGCTACACCTTC. Based on the CDR3 plus reference TRBV5-1 and TRBJ1-2, the full variable domain is KAGVTQTPRYLIKTRGQQVTLSCSPISGHRSVSWYQQTPGQGLQFLFEYFSETQRNKGNFPGRFSGRQFSNSRSEMNVSTLELGDSALYLCASSLAADRVNYGYTFGSGTRLTVV.

The chain couples TRBV5-1 to TRBJ2-1; 16 positions agree with TRBD2. This CDR3 has 17 amino acids. The trim removed 0 bases at V and 10 bases at J, leaving 7 bases unmatched. The germline V gene has CDR1 SGHRS and CDR2 YFSETQ. The CDR3 sequence: CASSLAGTSGRANEQFF. CDR3 DNA sequence: TGCGCCAGCAGCTTGGCCGGGACTAGCGGGAGGGCCAACGAGCAGTTCTTC. Based on the CDR3 plus reference TRBV5-1 and TRBJ2-1, the full variable domain is KAGVTQTPRYLIKTRGQQVTLSCSPISGHRSVSWYQQTPGQGLQFLFEYFSETQRNKGNFPGRFSGRQFSNSRSEMNVSTLELGDSALYLCASSLAGTSGRANEQFFGPGTRLTVL.

This clonotype turned up a few times. The V gene is TRBV27, the J gene TRBJ2-7, with D tentatively TRBD2 (6 bases). The germline CDR1 and CDR2 sequences are MNHEY and SMNVEV (reference sequence). V was shortened by 11 bases and J by 1 base, with 12 bases between the two germline ends. The CDR3 consists of 12 residues. The CDR3 coding sequence is TGTGCCCGCTGGGACTGGTCCTACGAGCAGTACTTC. This gives the protein CARWDWSYEQYF.

Many counts were recorded for this clonotype. The chain employs TRBV5-1 and TRBJ2-7; D unclear. The CDR3 covers 15 residues. The germline V gene encodes CDR1 SGHRS and CDR2 YFSETQ. V was trimmed by 1 base and J by 0 bases, leaving 11 bases between them. The chain's CDR3 is CASSLSVGYSYEQYF. The CDR3 DNA reads as TGCGCCAGCAGCTTGTCTGTGGGTTACTCCTACGAGCAGTACTTC.

Only a few counts were recorded for this clonotype. The genes are TRBV28 and TRBJ1-1; the D gene is possibly TRBD1 (6 bases). The CDR3 is made up of 18 amino acids. The V end lost 8 bases, the J end lost 5 bases, and 30 bases lay between the germline ends. Germline V gives CDR1 MDHEN, CDR2 SYDVKM. The CDR3 sequence is CASSRWSRGEVEWTEAFF. CDR3 DNA sequence: TGTGCCAGCTCACGATGGAGCAGGGGCGAAGTTGAGTGGACTGAAGCTTTCTTT.

Of note for this clonotype: A much bigger clone sits one base away, suggesting this may be a read error. The CDR3 here is CSAKGLTANTKAFF. CDR3 sequence (DNA): TGCAGTGCGAAGGGGTTGACAGCGAACACTAAAGCTTTCTTT. The chain is built from TRBV20-1 and TRBJ1-1; TRBD1 is a possible D gene (5 bases). The CDR3 runs to 14 residues. Looked up from germline, CDR1 is DFQATT and CDR2 is SNEGSKA (reference sequence).

This clonotype was seen repeatedly, ten times or more. This rearrangement joins TRBV20-1 to TRBJ2-7, with a weak D call TRBD2 (6 bases). The CDR3 is 13 residues long. Germline V gene sequence: CDR1 DFQATT, CDR2 SNEGSKA (reference sequence). Trimming shortened V by 0 bases and J by 4 bases, and 10 bases separated the two germline ends. CDR3 residues: CSARDGGVYEQYF. The CDR3 DNA reads TGCAGTGCTAGAGATGGAGGGGTGTACGAGCAGTACTTC.

The V gene is TRBV30, the J gene TRBJ1-1, with D possibly TRBD1 on 6 matching bases. The V and J ends lost 0 bases and 3 bases respectively, with 14 bases between them. The CDR3 contains 15 residues. The germline CDR1 and CDR2 sequences are GTSNPN and SVGIG (reference sequence). This CDR3 is CAWSVATGKDTEAFF. The DNA of the CDR3 is TGTGCCTGGAGTGTCGCAACAGGGAAGGACACTGAAGCTTTCTTT.

The rearrangement uses TRBV6-1 and TRBJ1-2, with 8 bases fitting TRBD1. Germline assignment: CDR1 MNHNS and CDR2 SASEGT. The V gene end was trimmed by 6 bases and the J gene end by 8 bases; junction bases not matched to a gene: 8. The CDR3 is made up of 13 amino acids. In DNA, the CDR3 is TGTGCCAGCAGATCAGGGGGCAGTCCCGGCTACACCTTC. Its translation is CASRSGGSPGYTF.

The V gene is TRBV6-1, the J gene TRBJ1-1; D perhaps matches TRBD1 (5 bases). Germline lookup yields CDR1 MNHNS and CDR2 SASEGT. The V gene lost 5 bases and the J gene lost 1 base, with 14 bases spanning the gap. CDR3 length: 15 residues. The CDR3 bases are TGTGCCAGCAGTTATGCGGGACCGTCGAACACTGAAGCTTTCTTT. As protein: CASSYAGPSNTEAFF.

In this sample, this clonotype turned up a few times. V and J are TRBV7-2 and TRBJ2-6, with D hard to call. This CDR3 comprises 15 residues. Trimming shortened V by 5 bases and J by 1 base, and 9 bases separated the two germline ends. Germline lookup yields CDR1 SGHTA and CDR2 FQGNSA. CDR3 in DNA: TGTGCCAGCAGCCCACTATATTCTGGGGCCAACGTCCTGACTTTC. It specifies CASSPLYSGANVLTF.

This clonotype was counted at least ten times. V gene TRBV7-2 combines with J gene TRBJ2-5, with 10 bases lining up with TRBD2. This CDR3 has 17 residues. Germline lookup yields CDR1 SGHTA and CDR2 FQGNSA. V trimming: 3 bases; J trimming: 4 bases; junction bases outside the gene matches: 11. CDR3 sequence: CASSLAAGGPRGETQYF. CDR3 DNA: TGTGCCAGCAGCTTGGCAGCGGGAGGGCCCCGGGGAGAGACCCAGTACTTC.

This clonotype was recorded at least ten times. The chain employs TRBV5-6 and TRBJ1-1; no clear D gene. CDR3 length: 14 amino acids. Trimming took off 4 bases at V and 0 bases at J, with 10 bases between the two ends. Germline V gene data show CDR1 as SGHDT and CDR2 as YYEEEE. The CDR3 region has the DNA TGTGCCAGCAGCGTGGACGGATTGAACACTGAAGCTTTCTTT. Residues: CASSVDGLNTEAFF.

The V and J genes are TRBV10-1 and TRBJ2-4; 14 positions match TRBD2. The germline V gene encodes CDR1 WNHNN and CDR2 SYGVQD (reference sequence). The CDR3 length is 18 residues. V lost 4 bases, J lost 2 bases, and 7 bases stayed unmatched. The CDR3 region has the DNA TGCGCCAGCAGTGCTGGGACTAGCGGGAGTAGGACCAAAAACATTCAGTACTTC. It yields the protein CASSAGTSGSRTKNIQYF.

CDR3 residues: CSAEGAGITDTQYF. In DNA form, the CDR3 reads TGCAGCGCCGAGGGGGCGGGGATCACAGATACGCAGTATTTT. V is TRBV29-1 and J is TRBJ2-3; D might be TRBD1 (7 bases). The CDR3 covers 14 residues. CDR1 is SQVTM, CDR2 ANQGSEA, per germline. The V end was cut by 7 bases, the J end by 2 bases, with 16 bases between.

V gene TRBV4-1 combines with J gene TRBJ1-6, with D unresolved. Trimming took 7 bases from V and 7 from J, leaving 20 bases between them. The CDR3 has 16 amino acids. Germline V CDR1 and CDR2: MGHRA, YSYEKL. For the CDR3, the DNA is TGCGCCAGCACCTCAAGCGAGAGTTTCGGCAATTCACCCCTCCACTTT. Its protein is CASTSSESFGNSPLHF.

This chain links TRBV20-1 with TRBJ2-1; D gene ambiguous. CDR3 size: 14 residues. Germline V gives CDR1 DFQATT, CDR2 SNEGSKA (reference sequence). V gave up 6 bases and J gave up 5 bases, with 17 bases separating them. The CDR3 DNA is TGCAGTGCGTGGACCGAACAGAATAACAATGAGCAGTTCTTC. As protein: CSAWTEQNNNEQFF.

This clonotype has a count of ten or more. The V call is TRBV7-2, the J call TRBJ1-2, with TRBD1 as a possible D gene (6 bases). CDR1 SGHTA and CDR2 FQGNSA come from the germline V gene. V lost 0 bases, J lost 3 bases, and 11 bases lay in between. The CDR3 has 15 residues. The CDR3 region has the DNA TGTGCCAGCAGCTTAGCGTACAGGGATGACTATGGCTACACCTTC. Translation gives CASSLAYRDDYGYTF.

The chain couples TRBV5-1 to TRBJ2-7; 8 positions match TRBD2. CDR1 is SGHRS and CDR2 is YFSETQ in the germline V gene. The length of the CDR3 is 15 residues. The V and J ends lost 3 bases and 3 bases, in that order; junction bases with no gene match: 8. The CDR3 here is CASSSGGVSLYEQYF. The CDR3, as DNA: TGCGCCAGCAGCTCGGGGGGGGTCAGTCTCTACGAGCAGTACTTC.

A remark on this clonotype: An end of the junction does not agree with germline; a read error may underlie this. The chain links TRBV7-7 to TRBJ2-1; 10 nucleotides align to TRBD2. The CDR3 totals 15 residues. Germline V gene sequence: CDR1 SSHAT, CDR2 FNYEAQ (reference sequence). The CDR3 coding sequence is TGTGCTAGCAGTCCCACTAGCGGGAAGGTCAATGAGCAGTTCTTC. It is translated as CASSPTSGKVNEQFF.

The rearrangement uses TRBV19 and TRBJ2-7; 9 bases are a match to TRBD1. V lost 3 bases to trimming and J lost 3 bases; unmatched junction nucleotides: 6. This CDR3 spans 15 amino acids. Germline V gene sequence: CDR1 LNHDA, CDR2 SQIVND (reference sequence). In DNA form, the CDR3 reads TGTGCCAGTAGTATCCGGGACAGGGACAACTACGAGCAGTACTTC. Translated: CASSIRDRDNYEQYF.

This clonotype has more than one count but fewer than ten. V usage is TRBV7-9 and J usage is TRBJ2-2, with 9 bases identical to TRBD2. The trim removed 1 base at V and 5 bases at J, leaving 8 bases unmatched. The CDR3 is 17 amino acids. Looked up from germline, CDR1 is SEHNR and CDR2 is FQNEAQ (reference sequence). As DNA, the CDR3 is TGTGCCAGCAGCTTAGATATAGCGGGAGAGGCTACCGGGGAGCTGTTTTTT. It encodes CASSLDIAGEATGELFF.

To note about this clonotype: A much larger clone lies a single base off, so this may be a read error. V is TRBV7-2 and J is TRBJ2-5; D possibly corresponds to TRBD2 (7 bases). There are 14 residues in the CDR3. Germline V CDR1 and CDR2: SGHTA, FQGNSA. This CDR3 reads CASGLGGGSETQYF. The CDR3, as DNA: TGTGCCAGCGGCTTAGGGGGGGGTTCGGAGACCCAGTACTTC.

This clonotype was recorded at least ten times. The rearrangement uses TRBV30 and TRBJ2-2, with D possibly being TRBD2 (6 bases). Per germline, CDR1 GTSNPN and CDR2 SVGIG (reference sequence). CDR3 length: 14 residues. V shed 7 bases and J shed 0 bases, with 12 bases lying between them. This chain's CDR3 is CAYAGRTNTGELFF. The CDR3 DNA reads as TGTGCCTACGCGGGACGGACGAACACCGGGGAGCTGTTTTTT.

This clonotype showed up many times. Because the CDR3's place on the DNA is in doubt, the DNA is left out and the CDR3 is given as listed by TCRdb. The CDR3: CASSSSSDGGNQPQHF. V is TRBV27 and J is TRBJ1-5; no DNA check was done on the table's D call, TRBD1. Germline-derived CDR1 and CDR2 are MNHEY and SMNVEV (reference sequence). The CDR3 numbers 16 amino acids, ends counted.

This clonotype was recorded a few times. The gene calls are TRBV20-1 and TRBJ2-3, with 7 bases aligning to TRBD1. Unmatched junction bases numbered 9, after V lost 2 bases and J lost 4 bases. The CDR3 has 15 amino acids. The germline V gene encodes CDR1 DFQATT and CDR2 SNEGSKA (reference sequence). CDR3 sequence (DNA): TGCAGTGCTAGACCGCTAGGGGGCCCCGCAGATACGCAGTATTTT. Its translation is CSARPLGGPADTQYF.

This clonotype has only a few counts. The chain combines TRBV6-1 with TRBJ2-1; 7 bases align to TRBD1. Germline V lookup: CDR1 MNHNS, CDR2 SASEGT. The V segment lost 0 bases and the J segment 4 bases; nucleotides outside the gene matches: 3. CDR3 length equals 15 residues. The CDR3 nucleotides are TGTGCCAGCAGTGAAGCGAGGGGGCGGTACAATGAGCAGTTCTTC. This translates into CASSEARGRYNEQFF.

The gene calls are TRBV13 and TRBJ1-3; D perhaps matches TRBD1 (5 bases). CDR1 and CDR2 from the germline V gene are PRHDT and FYEKMQ (reference sequence). V lost 8 bases to trimming and J lost 2 bases, with 13 bases between them. The CDR3 has 14 amino acids. The CDR3 bases are TGTGCCAGCGGGAGAGGGGAGGCTGGAAACACCATATATTTT. Protein sequence: CASGRGEAGNTIYF.

This clonotype was picked up many times. This chain uses TRBV2 with TRBJ1-5, with TRBD1 as a possible D gene (5 bases). Trimming shortened V by 5 bases and J by 0 bases, and 14 bases separated the two germline ends. The length of the CDR3 is 16 residues. Germline V CDR1 and CDR2: SNHLY, FYNNEI. Here the CDR3 reads CASSLNPRGSNQPQHF. The CDR3 nucleotides read TGTGCCAGCAGTTTGAATCCTAGGGGTAGCAATCAGCCCCAGCATTTT.

This clonotype was observed a few times. CDR3: CASSPDTYQPQHF. DNA for the CDR3: TGTGCCAGCAGCCCTGACACCTATCAGCCCCAGCATTTT. The chain carries TRBV7-6 and TRBJ1-5; D is ambiguous. Trimming took off 5 bases at V and 5 bases at J, with 10 bases between the two ends. The CDR3 covers 13 residues. The germline CDR1 and CDR2 sequences are SGHVS and FNYEAQ.